Presented here are 15 T cell receptor beta chains from one specimen sequenced in a study of monozygotic twins with inflammatory bowel disease. TCRdb reprocessed the 5' RACE reads and stores each CDR3 protein as one record, lacking DNA. This table lists a few hundred thousand distinct CDR3 sequences. Sequenced sample: blood. These receptors originate from a human donor with ulcerative colitis or Crohn's disease, or a healthy co-twin of an affected twin (not recorded which).

The genes are TRBV5-1 and TRBJ2-5; with no DNA, the TCRdb D assignment of TRBD1 cannot be verified. The CDR3 has 14 residues. CDR1 and CDR2 (germline): SGHRS, YFSETQ. The CDR3: CASSAKGGGETQYF.

V usage is TRBV12-3 or TRBV12-4 and J usage is TRBJ1-6; as DNA is missing, the TRBD1 call by TCRdb cannot be tested. The CDR3 has 15 amino acids. CDR3 in amino acids: CASSFRDGFNSPLHF.

This sequence joins TRBV7-8 and TRBJ2-3; TCRdb outputs TRBD1, but without DNA this stays unchecked. CDR3 length equals 17 residues. The germline gives CDR1 SGHVS, CDR2 FQNEAQ. CDR3 amino acids: CASSLDPQGFGADTQYF.

V gene TRBV18 combines with J gene TRBJ2-1; checking the TCRdb D call of TRBD2 is not possible without DNA. The CDR3 length is 16 residues. Germline assignment: CDR1 KGHSH and CDR2 LQKENI. The CDR3 spells CASSPPASGAYNEQFF.

V is TRBV12-3 or TRBV12-4 and J is TRBJ2-1; TCRdb outputs TRBD1, but without DNA this stays unchecked. The CDR3 spans 15 residues. CDR3: CASSLAFGGGNEQFF.

The rearrangement links TRBV7-3 to TRBJ1-1. This CDR3 contains 13 residues. Germline lookup yields CDR1 SGHTA and CDR2 FQGTGA. CDR3 residues: CASSLTRDTEAFF.

This chain connects TRBV6-2 or TRBV6-3 to TRBJ1-5; the D call from TCRdb, TRBD1, cannot be confirmed without DNA. CDR1 is MNHEY and CDR2 is SVGEGT in the germline V gene. The CDR3 has 17 residues. The CDR3 sequence is CASTSGHPPYSNQPQHF.

The CDR3 region is CSAQLDSPGNTIYF. The chain couples TRBV29-1 to TRBJ1-3. The CDR3 is 14 residues long. The germline CDR1 and CDR2 sequences are SQVTM and ANQGSEA.

The chain is built from TRBV5-1 and TRBJ2-1; the D call of TRBD1 rests on TCRdb alone, since no DNA is present to check it. This CDR3 region has 12 residues. In germline, CDR1 is SGHRS, CDR2 YFSETQ. CDR3: CASSRQYNEQFF.

The chain links TRBV27 to TRBJ1-2. Germline V gene lookup returns CDR1 MNHEY and CDR2 SMNVEV (reference sequence). This CDR3 spans 15 amino acids. The CDR3 loop is CASSFGGSRHYGYTF.

The rearrangement links TRBV5-1 to TRBJ1-4; TCRdb designates TRBD1, a call that cannot be tested without DNA. Germline CDR1 reads SGHRS; CDR2 reads YFSETQ. This CDR3 comprises 15 residues. CDR3 in amino acids: CASSLQGRKDEKLFF.

The CDR3 reads CASSDWGQETQYF. This chain links TRBV2 with TRBJ2-5. The germline CDR1 and CDR2 sequences are SNHLY and FYNNEI. The CDR3 contains 13 residues.

V and J are TRBV5-6 and TRBJ2-7. CDR1 and CDR2 (germline): SGHDT, YYEEEE. This CDR3 spans 15 amino acids. The CDR3 sequence: CASSLWWSGAYEQYF.

Here the CDR3 reads CASSLPGGDYGYTF. J is TRBJ1-2 and V is TRBV5-1; lacking DNA, the TRBD1 call made by TCRdb goes unchecked. The length of the CDR3 is 14 residues. Germline V lookup: CDR1 SGHRS, CDR2 YFSETQ.

This sequence joins TRBV14 and TRBJ2-5; with no DNA, the TCRdb D assignment of TRBD1 cannot be verified. The CDR3 has 15 amino acids. Germline V gene data show CDR1 as SGHDN and CDR2 as FVKESK. The CDR3 sequence is CASSQQYHTGETQYF.